These T cell receptor beta chains were read from a single sample in a study of cytomegalovirus exposure and HLA in healthy donors. The assay was immunoSEQ multiplex PCR, and TCRdb's table has in-frame clones only and misses some. The sample consists of roughly 130,000 clones, 70% to 80% of them appearing once. Specimen: PBMCs. The receptors stem from a female donor in good health and CMV-seronegative. Each CDR3 is given with its conserved first and last residue. The D gene is left open where the match is weak. Some rows have no size entry. The others give once, few or many, or a class for an expanded clone.

abundance: once; d_gene: TRBD1; j_gene: TRBJ1-5; v_gene: TRBV30; len: 14; CDR3nt: TGTGCCTGGAGTGGGACAGGGGGCAATCAGCCCCAGCATTTT; CDR3aa: CAWSGTGGNQPQHF
abundance: -; d_gene: -; j_gene: TRBJ2-7; v_gene: TRBV25-1; len: 16; CDR3nt: TGTGCCAGCAGTGGTCCAGGGGTGCAGAGCTCCTACGAGCAGTACTTC; CDR3aa: CASSGPGVQSSYEQYF
abundance: few; d_gene: -; j_gene: TRBJ1-1; v_gene: TRBV6-1; len: 14; CDR3nt: TGTGCCAGCACTGATCTCAGGATGAACACTGAAGCTTTCTTT; CDR3aa: CASTDLRMNTEAFF
abundance: -; d_gene: TRBD1; j_gene: TRBJ2-7; v_gene: TRBV10-3; len: 15; CDR3nt: TGTGCCATCAGCCCCTCTGGACAGGGGACTTACGAGCAGTACTTC; CDR3aa: CAISPSGQGTYEQYF
abundance: medium-sized; d_gene: TRBD1; j_gene: TRBJ1-5; v_gene: TRBV5-6; len: 13; CDR3nt: TGTGCCAGCAGCTCCGGACAGGATCAGCCCCAGCATTTT; CDR3aa: CASSSGQDQPQHF
abundance: -; d_gene: TRBD1; j_gene: TRBJ2-7; v_gene: TRBV7-9; len: 15; CDR3nt: TGTGCCAGCAGCCCCCAAAGGACAGGGCCCTACGAGCAGTACTTC; CDR3aa: CASSPQRTGPYEQYF
abundance: -; d_gene: TRBD2; j_gene: TRBJ2-2; v_gene: TRBV7-2; len: 14; CDR3nt: TGTTCCTGCAGCGGGAGGGGAAACACCGGGGAGCTGTTTTTT; CDR3aa: CSCSGRGNTGELFF
abundance: -; d_gene: -; j_gene: TRBJ2-4; v_gene: TRBV7-9; len: 14; CDR3nt: TGTGCCAGCAGCTCCGTCTTAGCCAAAAACATTCAGTACTTC; CDR3aa: CASSSVLAKNIQYF
abundance: -; d_gene: TRBD1; j_gene: TRBJ1-4; v_gene: TRBV2; len: 15; CDR3nt: TGTGCCAGCAGTCTACAGGGGGCACAGGGGGAAAAACTGTTTTTT; CDR3aa: CASSLQGAQGEKLFF
abundance: -; d_gene: TRBD1; j_gene: TRBJ1-6; v_gene: TRBV6-6; len: 15; CDR3nt: TGTGCCAGTTCGAGAGGGCACAGGGACAGTTCACCCCTCCACTTT; CDR3aa: CASSRGHRDSSPLHF
abundance: -; d_gene: TRBD2; j_gene: TRBJ2-7; v_gene: TRBV6-6; len: 15; CDR3nt: TGTGCCACCTCGACTAGCGGGGGATCCTCCTACGAGCAGTACTTC; CDR3aa: CATSTSGGSSYEQYF
abundance: once; d_gene: -; j_gene: TRBJ1-5; v_gene: TRBV18; len: 14; CDR3nt: TGTGCCAGCTCACTTAGGACAGAGGGTCAGCCCCAGCATTTT; CDR3aa: CASSLRTEGQPQHF
abundance: -; d_gene: -; j_gene: TRBJ1-2; v_gene: TRBV6-1; len: 16; CDR3nt: TGTGCCAGCAGTGAAGCTCAGTTTCTCAGAAACTATGGCTACACCTTC; CDR3aa: CASSEAQFLRNYGYTF
abundance: -; d_gene: -; j_gene: TRBJ2-2; v_gene: TRBV5-6; len: 15; CDR3nt: TGTGCCAGACGGGGATGGGTAGGTTTGTCCGGGGAGCTGTTTTTT; CDR3aa: CARRGWVGLSGELFF
abundance: -; d_gene: -; j_gene: TRBJ2-6; v_gene: TRBV28; len: 13; CDR3nt: TGTGCCAGCGTGGAGGCTGGGGCCAACGTCCTGACTTTC; CDR3aa: CASVEAGANVLTF
abundance: -; d_gene: -; j_gene: TRBJ2-7; v_gene: TRBV15; len: 14; CDR3nt: TGTGCCACCAGCAGAGATCGTGGTGAAGCCGGGCAGTACTTC; CDR3aa: CATSRDRGEAGQYF
abundance: few; d_gene: TRBD1; j_gene: TRBJ2-7; v_gene: TRBV28; len: 14; CDR3nt: TGTGCCAGCAGAGTGACAGGGGGCCAAGGCGAGCAGTACTTC; CDR3aa: CASRVTGGQGEQYF
abundance: -; d_gene: -; j_gene: TRBJ2-7; v_gene: TRBV25-1; len: 15; CDR3nt: TGTGCCAGCAGTGAAGGTCAGCGAAAGTCCTACGAGCAGTACTTC; CDR3aa: CASSEGQRKSYEQYF
abundance: many; d_gene: TRBD1; j_gene: TRBJ1-1; v_gene: TRBV10-3; len: 11; CDR3nt: TGTGCCATCAGTGGACAGGGGACAGCTTTCTTT; CDR3aa: CAISGQGTAFF
abundance: -; d_gene: -; j_gene: TRBJ2-3; v_gene: TRBV14; len: 14; CDR3nt: TGTGCCAGCAGTCGAGGGGGTGCCACAGATACGCAGTATTTT; CDR3aa: CASSRGGATDTQYF
abundance: few; d_gene: -; j_gene: TRBJ2-2; v_gene: TRBV29-1; len: 13; CDR3nt: TGCAGTGCGACAGAGAGCGGGTCCGGGGAGCTGTTTTTT; CDR3aa: CSATESGSGELFF
abundance: -; d_gene: TRBD1; j_gene: TRBJ1-1; v_gene: TRBV6-5; len: 12; CDR3nt: TGTGCCAGCAGGACAGGGCGCACTGAAGCTTTCTTT; CDR3aa: CASRTGRTEAFF
abundance: -; d_gene: -; j_gene: TRBJ2-5; v_gene: TRBV2; len: 13; CDR3nt: TGTGCCAGCAGTTCTCGGAGACAAGAGACCCAGTACTTC; CDR3aa: CASSSRRQETQYF
abundance: -; d_gene: TRBD2; j_gene: TRBJ2-5; v_gene: TRBV27; len: 14; CDR3nt: TGTGCCAGCAGGGGGACTAGCGGCCAAGAGACCCAGTACTTC; CDR3aa: CASRGTSGQETQYF
abundance: -; d_gene: TRBD1; j_gene: TRBJ2-3; v_gene: TRBV7-9; len: 16; CDR3nt: TGTGCCAGCAGCTTAAAGGGGGCACGTCTCACAGATACGCAGTATTTT; CDR3aa: CASSLKGARLTDTQYF
abundance: -; d_gene: TRBD1; j_gene: TRBJ2-7; v_gene: TRBV7-2; len: 15; CDR3nt: TGTGCCAGCAGCTCGACGGCTGGGACAGACTACGAGCAGTACTTC; CDR3aa: CASSSTAGTDYEQYF
abundance: -; d_gene: -; j_gene: TRBJ2-1; v_gene: TRBV19; len: 15; CDR3nt: TGTGCCAGTAGTATAGAGCGGGGGCCCAGGAATGAGCAGTTCTTC; CDR3aa: CASSIERGPRNEQFF
abundance: -; d_gene: -; j_gene: TRBJ1-5; v_gene: TRBV5-5; len: 15; CDR3nt: TGTGCCAGCAGCTCTTACAGGGATAGCAATCAGCCCCAGCATTTT; CDR3aa: CASSSYRDSNQPQHF
abundance: -; d_gene: -; j_gene: TRBJ1-5; v_gene: TRBV18; len: 14; CDR3nt: TGTGCCAGCTCACCGGGGGGGTCTGGGCAGCCCCAGCATTTT; CDR3aa: CASSPGGSGQPQHF
abundance: -; d_gene: TRBD2; j_gene: TRBJ2-7; v_gene: TRBV5-1; len: 15; CDR3nt: TGCGCCAGCACGCTAGGACTAGGAAGCTCCTACGAGCAGTACTTC; CDR3aa: CASTLGLGSSYEQYF
abundance: few; d_gene: TRBD1; j_gene: TRBJ1-2; v_gene: TRBV6-1; len: 13; CDR3nt: TGTGCCAGCAGGGCGACAGGGTCCGGTGGCTACACCTTC; CDR3aa: CASRATGSGGYTF
abundance: -; d_gene: -; j_gene: TRBJ1-1; v_gene: TRBV7-9; len: 13; CDR3nt: TGTGCCAGCAGCTCCGGACAGAACACTGAAGCTTTCTTT; CDR3aa: CASSSGQNTEAFF
abundance: -; d_gene: TRBD2; j_gene: TRBJ2-5; v_gene: TRBV2; len: 12; CDR3nt: TGTGCCAGCAGTGGGGAGGGACGTACTGAGTACTTC; CDR3aa: CASSGEGRTEYF
abundance: -; d_gene: -; j_gene: TRBJ1-6; v_gene: TRBV30; len: 12; CDR3nt: TGTGCCTGGAGTGCCGGTCCTCCACCCCTCCACTTT; CDR3aa: CAWSAGPPPLHF
abundance: -; d_gene: TRBD1; j_gene: TRBJ1-1; v_gene: TRBV19; len: 14; CDR3nt: TGTGCCATAACTGCCGGGACAGTCAACACTGAAGCTTTCTTT; CDR3aa: CAITAGTVNTEAFF
abundance: few; d_gene: -; j_gene: TRBJ1-2; v_gene: TRBV27; len: 15; CDR3nt: TGTGCCAGCAGGGCAGTAATGGCGGGGAACTATGGCTACACCTTC; CDR3aa: CASRAVMAGNYGYTF
abundance: -; d_gene: -; j_gene: TRBJ1-4; v_gene: TRBV6-6; len: 14; CDR3nt: TGTGCCAGCAGTTACGGTCGGTATAATGAAAAACTGTTTTTT; CDR3aa: CASSYGRYNEKLFF
abundance: once; d_gene: -; j_gene: TRBJ2-3; v_gene: TRBV12-5; len: 14; CDR3nt: TGTGCTAGTGGTATTGGCGGGAGCACAGATACGCAGTATTTT; CDR3aa: CASGIGGSTDTQYF
abundance: -; d_gene: -; j_gene: TRBJ1-2; v_gene: TRBV11-2; len: 16; CDR3nt: TGTGCCAGCAGCGGCGGGGGAAGGAAGGACTACTATGGCTACACCTTC; CDR3aa: CASSGGGRKDYYGYTF
abundance: -; d_gene: TRBD1; j_gene: TRBJ1-1; v_gene: TRBV5-1; len: 15; CDR3nt: TGCGCCAGCAGCTTGGCCGGGGGACAGTCGTCGGGAGCTTTCTTT; CDR3aa: CASSLAGGQSSGAFF
abundance: -; d_gene: TRBD1; j_gene: TRBJ1-1; v_gene: TRBV7-9; len: 15; CDR3nt: TGTGCCAGCAGCTCCCGGGGACAGGTGAACACTGAAGCTTTCTTT; CDR3aa: CASSSRGQVNTEAFF
abundance: few; d_gene: TRBD2; j_gene: TRBJ2-5; v_gene: TRBV19; len: 14; CDR3nt: TGTGCCAGTAAGGTAGCGGGGCAGCTCGGTGACCAGTACTTC; CDR3aa: CASKVAGQLGDQYF
abundance: -; d_gene: TRBD2; j_gene: TRBJ2-3; v_gene: TRBV5-1; len: 18; CDR3nt: TGCGCCAGCAGCTACCTGGGCGGGGGGGCCCTGAGCACAGATACGCAGTATTTT; CDR3aa: CASSYLGGGALSTDTQYF
abundance: -; d_gene: -; j_gene: TRBJ1-2; v_gene: TRBV5-1; len: 14; CDR3nt: TGCGCCAGCAGCCCGAGCGGGGGTAACTATGGCTACACCTTC; CDR3aa: CASSPSGGNYGYTF
abundance: -; d_gene: -; j_gene: TRBJ2-7; v_gene: TRBV18; len: 14; CDR3nt: TGTGCCAGCTCACTCAACTCAGGCTCCTACGAGCAGTACTTC; CDR3aa: CASSLNSGSYEQYF
abundance: -; d_gene: -; j_gene: TRBJ2-2; v_gene: TRBV4-1; len: 14; CDR3nt: TGCGCCAGCGGTCGACAGGCAAACACCGGGGAGCTGTTTTTT; CDR3aa: CASGRQANTGELFF
abundance: -; d_gene: -; j_gene: TRBJ1-4; v_gene: TRBV2; len: 15; CDR3nt: TGTGCCAGCAGGCGCGGGTTTGCGACTAATGAAAAACTGTTTTTT; CDR3aa: CASRRGFATNEKLFF
abundance: -; d_gene: TRBD1; j_gene: TRBJ1-2; v_gene: TRBV9; len: 14; CDR3nt: TGTGCCAGCAGCGTCGGACAGGGCCTTGATGGCTACACCTTC; CDR3aa: CASSVGQGLDGYTF
abundance: -; d_gene: -; j_gene: TRBJ1-2; v_gene: TRBV7-9; len: 15; CDR3nt: TGTGCCAGCAGCCGAGGGAGGGCCCTGGATGATGGCTACACCTTC; CDR3aa: CASSRGRALDDGYTF
abundance: -; d_gene: -; j_gene: TRBJ2-7; v_gene: TRBV7-9; len: 15; CDR3nt: TGTGCCAGCAGCTTACCCGGCCTGGGTCGGGGCGAGCAGTACTTC; CDR3aa: CASSLPGLGRGEQYF
abundance: -; d_gene: -; j_gene: TRBJ2-5; v_gene: TRBV5-4; len: 13; CDR3nt: TGTGCCAGCAGCTTTACATTCCAAGAGACCCAGTACTTC; CDR3aa: CASSFTFQETQYF
abundance: few; d_gene: -; j_gene: TRBJ1-2; v_gene: TRBV20-1; len: 11; CDR3nt: TGCAGTGCCACTGGACAGAATGGCTACACCTTC; CDR3aa: CSATGQNGYTF
abundance: few; d_gene: -; j_gene: TRBJ1-1; v_gene: TRBV5-4; len: 14; CDR3nt: TGTGCCAGCAGCCGTTTTACAGGGTCCCGCGGAACTTTCTTT; CDR3aa: CASSRFTGSRGTFF